These T cell receptor beta chains were read from a single sample in a study of cytomegalovirus exposure and HLA in healthy donors. Libraries were prepared by immunoSEQ multiplex PCR; TCRdb keeps only in-frame clonotypes and omits some of them. The data hold about 170,000 clones, with 65% to 90% observed a single time. The sequencing sample was made of PBMCs. The receptors here all came from a male donor in good health and CMV-seronegative. Each CDR3 is given with its conserved first and last residue. The order of the fields is J gene, D gene, V gene, clone size, CDR3 DNA, CDR3 protein. The D gene is left open where the match is weak. Where a row states a size, it is once, few, many or the class of an expanded clone; other rows omit it.

TRBJ1-2	TRBD1	TRBV4-1	-	TGCGCCAGCAGCCAATGGGCAGGGGGTTATGGCTACACCTTC	CASSQWAGGYGYTF
TRBJ1-3	TRBD1	TRBV30	-	TGTGCCTCCGGGACAGGTGGAAACACCATATATTTT	CASGTGGNTIYF
TRBJ2-3	-	TRBV29-1	once	TGCAGCGTTGAAAGCGCCTTCAGGGGAGATACGCAGTATTTT	CSVESAFRGDTQYF
TRBJ1-6	-	TRBV7-2	-	TGTGCCAGCAGCTTAGGGAACAGCTATAATTCACCCCTCCACTTT	CASSLGNSYNSPLHF
TRBJ1-2	-	TRBV2	-	TGTGCCAGCAGTGGGTCACCCAGGAAAGGCTACACCTTC	CASSGSPRKGYTF
TRBJ2-7	-	TRBV6-1	-	TGTGCCAGCAGTGAAGCCGAGACACCCGGAACCTACGAGCAGTACTTC	CASSEAETPGTYEQYF
TRBJ2-1	TRBD1	TRBV6-6	-	TGTGCCAGCAGCCCGACAGGGAGAAGCTCCTACAATGAGCAGTTCTTC	CASSPTGRSSYNEQFF
TRBJ2-7	TRBD1	TRBV30	once	TGTGCCTGGAGTTTTCAGGGGGTGCACGAGCAGTACTTC	CAWSFQGVHEQYF
TRBJ2-3	TRBD2	TRBV10-3	-	TGTGCCATCAGTCAGGGACTAGCGGGGGGCACAGATACGCAGTATTTT	CAISQGLAGGTDTQYF
TRBJ1-4	-	TRBV27	once	TGTGCCAGCGGTGTAAACAGGGATCGCCAAAAACTGTTTTTT	CASGVNRDRQKLFF
TRBJ1-4	-	TRBV7-9	-	TGTGCCAGCAGCTTGGGTACAGGGAAGGAGGAAAAACTGTTTTTT	CASSLGTGKEEKLFF
TRBJ2-7	TRBD1	TRBV4-1	-	TGCGCCAGCAGCCAAGGGACAGGCTACGAGCAGTACTTC	CASSQGTGYEQYF
TRBJ1-1	TRBD1	TRBV7-2	-	TGTGCCAGCAGCTTACCGGGACAGAGGAGGACTTTCTTT	CASSLPGQRRTFF
TRBJ2-1	-	TRBV19	once	TGTGCCAGTAGTACGGACAGTAGTACAAATGAGCAGTTCTTC	CASSTDSSTNEQFF
TRBJ1-6	TRBD1	TRBV30	-	TGTGCCTGGAGTCCTACAGGGGGTTCTGGGGATTCACCCCTCCACTTT	CAWSPTGGSGDSPLHF
TRBJ1-5	TRBD1	TRBV7-2	few	TGTGCCAGCAGCTTTAGGACAGGTAGCAATCAGCCCCAGCATTTT	CASSFRTGSNQPQHF
TRBJ1-1	-	TRBV6-6	-	TGTGCCAGCAGCGATGCCCTGGCGGAGAACACTGAAGCTTTCTTT	CASSDALAENTEAFF
TRBJ2-7	-	TRBV7-9	-	TGTGCCAGCAGCGTCGCCGGGAGCGCCTACGAGCAGTACTTC	CASSVAGSAYEQYF